Listed here are 5 T cell receptor beta chains from one sample, sequenced in a study of graft-versus-host responses after intestinal transplantation (dated by TCRdb to the early 2020s). Preparation of the library involved the immunoSEQ multiplex PCR assay. Sourced from immuneACCESS, this table was stored by TCRdb with only in-frame sequences that have V and J called. A share of the clones is absent; for the studies checked, an unresolved V gene accounts for under half, and the remainder has no known explanation. The sample includes about 7,600 clones, with over 80% observed a single time. The ten largest clonotypes hold 10% of the sample. To isolate intraepithelial and lamina propria lymphocytes from graft specimens, dithiothreitol, EDTA incubations and collagenase D digestion were used. This specimen was ileum tissue, taken roughly 130 days after transplant. These receptor sequences come from a human patient who received an intestinal transplant, so some T cells may come from the graft donor.

V gene TRBV9 combines with J gene TRBJ2-1; 7 nucleotides align to TRBD2. The CDR3 is 15 amino acids. The V gene's germline CDR1 is SGDLS and CDR2 YYNGEE. The V gene end was trimmed by 4 bases and the J gene end by 1 base; junction bases not matched to a gene: 5. The CDR3 DNA reads as TGTGCCAGCAGCCCGCGGGAGAAATCCTACAATGAGCAGTTCTTC. Its protein is CASSPREKSYNEQFF.

This chain joins TRBV19 and TRBJ1-5; D is perhaps TRBD1 (6 bases). V was shortened by 4 bases and J by 2 bases, with 18 bases between the two germline ends. The CDR3 is 17 amino acids. Germline CDR1 is LNHDA and CDR2 is SQIVND (reference sequence). The CDR3 spells CASSTPPGAGGNQPQHF. The CDR3 bases are TGTGCCAGTAGTACCCCCCCGGGGGCAGGGGGCAATCAGCCCCAGCATTTT.

The gene calls are TRBV9 and TRBJ1-3; TRBD1 is a possible D gene (5 bases). The germline gives CDR1 SGDLS, CDR2 YYNGEE. This CDR3 is 14 amino acids long. V lost 6 bases to trimming and J lost 2 bases, with 12 bases between them. CDR3 loop: CASTPGGPGNTIYF. CDR3 coding DNA: TGTGCCAGCACCCCGGGGGGTCCTGGAAACACCATATATTTT. Based on the CDR3 plus reference TRBV9 and TRBJ1-3, the full variable domain is DSGVTQTPKHLITATGQRVTLRCSPRSGDLSVYWYQQSLDQGLQFLIQYYNGEERAKGNILERFSAQQFPDLHSELNLSSLELGDSALYFCASTPGGPGNTIYFGEGSWLTVV.

The chain employs TRBV30 and TRBJ1-3; D is unresolved. V gave up 3 bases and J gave up 0 bases, with 9 bases separating them. The CDR3 loop spans 14 amino acids. Germline V gene data show CDR1 as GTSNPN and CDR2 as SVGIG (reference sequence). The CDR3 spells CAWSTGLSGNTIYF. CDR3 DNA: TGTGCCTGGAGCACCGGGCTCTCTGGAAACACCATATATTTT.

This chain connects TRBV5-4 to TRBJ1-2; D call uncertain. CDR3 size: 13 residues. Trimming shortened V by 0 bases and J by 3 bases, and 6 bases separated the two germline ends. From germline, CDR1 is SGHNT and CDR2 YYREEE (reference sequence). The CDR3 region is CASSLDGDYGYTF. The CDR3 DNA follows: TGTGCCAGCAGCTTGGACGGGGACTATGGCTACACCTTC.